The following is a T cell receptor (beta chain) sequence with its context. What it recognizes is unknown. The CDR3 is 17 residues long. CDR1 is KGHSH, CDR2 LQKENI, per germline. With 3 bases clipped from V and 3 bases from J, the junction kept 8 bases outside the gene matches. The data were obtained in a study of cytomegalovirus exposure and HLA in healthy donors. General study points: Among CMV-associated TCR beta chains, most appeared HLA-restricted in a later analysis. Listed as cytomegalovirus-associated were 150 or so TCR beta chains. As was reported, the classifier diagnosed cytomegalovirus status with high specificity and sensitivity.

PCR primers comprised 60 Vbeta and 13 Jbeta primers. The assay was immunoSEQ multiplex PCR, and TCRdb's table has in-frame clones only and misses some. This sample yields about 67,000 clones, of which roughly 65% are seen a single time; approximately 2.2% belongs to the top ten. Sequencing was performed on PBMCs. The rearrangement links TRBV18 to TRBJ2-3, with TRBD1 matching 11 bases. The source is a woman aged 25 to 39 in good health and CMV-seronegative. The chain's CDR3 is CASSPGGQGAQTDTQYF. As DNA, the CDR3 is TGTGCCAGCTCACCGGGAGGACAGGGGGCGCAAACAGATACGCAGTATTTT.